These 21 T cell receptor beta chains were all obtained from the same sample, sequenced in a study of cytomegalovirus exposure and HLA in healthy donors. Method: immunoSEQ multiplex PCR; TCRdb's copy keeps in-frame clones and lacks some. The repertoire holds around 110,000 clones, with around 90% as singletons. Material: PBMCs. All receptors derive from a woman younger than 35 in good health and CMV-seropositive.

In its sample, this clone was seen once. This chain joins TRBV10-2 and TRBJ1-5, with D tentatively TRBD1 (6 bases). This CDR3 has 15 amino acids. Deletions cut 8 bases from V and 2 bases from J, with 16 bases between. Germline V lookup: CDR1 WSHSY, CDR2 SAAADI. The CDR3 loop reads CASSEGGLGNQPQHF. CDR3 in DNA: TGCGCCAGCTCTGAGGGGGGGCTTGGCAATCAGCCCCAGCATTTT.

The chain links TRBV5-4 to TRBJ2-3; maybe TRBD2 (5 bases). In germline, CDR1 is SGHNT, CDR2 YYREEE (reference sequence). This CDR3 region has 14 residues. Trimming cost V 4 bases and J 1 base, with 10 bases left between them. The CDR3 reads CASSVAGGTDTQYF. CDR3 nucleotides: TGTGCCAGCAGCGTAGCCGGGGGCACAGATACGCAGTATTTT.

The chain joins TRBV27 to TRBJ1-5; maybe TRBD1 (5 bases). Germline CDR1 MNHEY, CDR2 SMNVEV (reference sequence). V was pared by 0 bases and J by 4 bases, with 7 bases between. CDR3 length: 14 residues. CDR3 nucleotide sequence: TGTGCCAGCAGTTTATCGGGGGGAAATCAGCCCCAGCATTTT. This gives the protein CASSLSGGNQPQHF.

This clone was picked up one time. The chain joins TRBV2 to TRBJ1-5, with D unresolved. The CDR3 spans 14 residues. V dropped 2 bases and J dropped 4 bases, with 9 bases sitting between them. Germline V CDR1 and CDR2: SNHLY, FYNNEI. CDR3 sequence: CASSESQTNQPQHF. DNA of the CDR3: TGTGCCAGCAGTGAAAGTCAGACTAATCAGCCCCAGCATTTT.

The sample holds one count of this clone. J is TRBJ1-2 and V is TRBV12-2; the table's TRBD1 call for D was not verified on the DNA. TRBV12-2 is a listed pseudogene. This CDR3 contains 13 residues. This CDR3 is CASRFRLNYGYTF. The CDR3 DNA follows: TGTGCAAGTCGCTTCAGGCTTAACTATGGCTACACCTTC.

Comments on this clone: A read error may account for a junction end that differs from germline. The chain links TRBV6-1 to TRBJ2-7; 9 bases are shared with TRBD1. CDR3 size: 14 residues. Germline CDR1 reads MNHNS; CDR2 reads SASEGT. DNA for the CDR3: TGTGCCACCAAGCCCGGGACAGGGTCCTCCGAGCAGTACTTC. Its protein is CATKPGTGSSEQYF.

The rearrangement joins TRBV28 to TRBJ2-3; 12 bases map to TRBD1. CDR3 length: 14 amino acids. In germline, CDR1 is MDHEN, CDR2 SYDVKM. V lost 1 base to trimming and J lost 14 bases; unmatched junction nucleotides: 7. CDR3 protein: CASSLYGTGGMTYF. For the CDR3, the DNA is TGTGCCAGCAGTTTATATGGGACAGGGGGCATGACGTATTTT.

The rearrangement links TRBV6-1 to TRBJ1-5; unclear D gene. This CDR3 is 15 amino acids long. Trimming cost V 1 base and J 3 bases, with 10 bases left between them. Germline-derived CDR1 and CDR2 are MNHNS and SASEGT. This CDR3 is CASSEGYGANQPQHF. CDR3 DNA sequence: TGTGCCAGCAGTGAAGGGTACGGTGCCAATCAGCCCCAGCATTTT.

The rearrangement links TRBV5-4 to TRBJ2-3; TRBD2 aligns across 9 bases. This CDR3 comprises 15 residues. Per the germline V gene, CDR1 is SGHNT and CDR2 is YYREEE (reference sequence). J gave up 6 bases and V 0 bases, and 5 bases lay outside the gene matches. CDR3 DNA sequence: TGTGCCAGCAGCTTGGGACTAGCGGACGGGGATACGCAGTATTTT. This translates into CASSLGLADGDTQYF.

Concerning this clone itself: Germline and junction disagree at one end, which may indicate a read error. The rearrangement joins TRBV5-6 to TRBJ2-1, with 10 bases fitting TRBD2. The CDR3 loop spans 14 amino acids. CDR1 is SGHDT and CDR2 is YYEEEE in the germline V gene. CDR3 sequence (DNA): TGTGCCAGCAGCTTGGCCCGGATGGGACTAGCGAAGATCTTC. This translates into CASSLARMGLAKIF.

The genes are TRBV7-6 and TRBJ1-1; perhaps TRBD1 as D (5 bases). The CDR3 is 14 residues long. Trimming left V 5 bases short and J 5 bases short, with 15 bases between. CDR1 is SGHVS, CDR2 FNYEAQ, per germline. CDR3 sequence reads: CASSPVGRVTEAFF. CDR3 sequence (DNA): TGTGCCAGCAGCCCCGTCGGCAGGGTAACTGAAGCTTTCTTT.

DNA for the CDR3: TGTGCCAGCAGTTACTCATCGGGGAGTGGGCCCCAGCATTTT. Protein sequence: CASSYSSGSGPQHF. The chain uses TRBV6-5 and TRBJ1-5; no definite D call. Trimming removed 0 bases from V and 9 bases from J, with 12 bases in between. The CDR3 sequence is 14 residues long. Germline values: CDR1 MNHEY, CDR2 SVGAGI.

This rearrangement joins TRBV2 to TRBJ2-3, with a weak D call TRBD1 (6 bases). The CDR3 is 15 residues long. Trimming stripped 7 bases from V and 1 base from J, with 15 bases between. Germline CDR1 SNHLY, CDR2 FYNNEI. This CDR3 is CASINRVRGTDTQYF. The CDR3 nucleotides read TGTGCCAGCATTAACAGGGTGAGGGGCACAGATACGCAGTATTTT.

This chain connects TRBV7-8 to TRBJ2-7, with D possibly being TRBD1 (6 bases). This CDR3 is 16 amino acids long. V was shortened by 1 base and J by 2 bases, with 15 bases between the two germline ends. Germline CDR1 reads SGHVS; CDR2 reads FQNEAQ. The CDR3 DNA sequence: TGTGCCAGCAGCTTAGTTGTAACAGGGTCCCCCTACGAGCAGTACTTC. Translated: CASSLVVTGSPYEQYF.

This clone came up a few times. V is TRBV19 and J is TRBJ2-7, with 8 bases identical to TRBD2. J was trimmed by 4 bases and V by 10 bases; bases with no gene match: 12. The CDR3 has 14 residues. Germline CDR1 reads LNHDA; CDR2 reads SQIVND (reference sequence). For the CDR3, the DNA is TGTGCCACCTCAGTGCCGAGCGGGGGTTACGAGCAGTACGTC. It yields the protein CATSVPSGGYEQYV.

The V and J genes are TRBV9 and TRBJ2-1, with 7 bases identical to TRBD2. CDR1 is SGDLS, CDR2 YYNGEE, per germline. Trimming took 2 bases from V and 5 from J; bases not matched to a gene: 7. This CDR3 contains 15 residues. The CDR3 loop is CASSVRAGVNNEQFF. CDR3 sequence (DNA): TGTGCCAGCAGCGTTAGGGCGGGGGTCAACAATGAGCAGTTCTTC.

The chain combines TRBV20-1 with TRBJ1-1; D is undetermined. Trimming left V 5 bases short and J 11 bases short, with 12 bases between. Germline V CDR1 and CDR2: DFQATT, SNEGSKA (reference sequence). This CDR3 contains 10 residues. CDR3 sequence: CSAGEGAAFF. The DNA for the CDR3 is TGCAGTGCTGGCGAGGGAGCGGCTTTCTTT.

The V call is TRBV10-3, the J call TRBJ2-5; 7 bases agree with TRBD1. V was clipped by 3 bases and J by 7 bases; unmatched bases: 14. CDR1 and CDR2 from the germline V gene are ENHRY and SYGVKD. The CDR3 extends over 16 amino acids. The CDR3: CAISEGSEGARGTQYF. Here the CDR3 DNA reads TGTGCCATCAGTGAAGGTAGCGAGGGGGCCCGGGGGACCCAGTACTTC.

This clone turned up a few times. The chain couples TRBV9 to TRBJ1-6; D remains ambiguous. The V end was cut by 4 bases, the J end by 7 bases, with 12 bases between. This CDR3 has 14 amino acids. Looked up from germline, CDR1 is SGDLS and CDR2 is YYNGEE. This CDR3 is CASSSTITNSPLHF. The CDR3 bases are TGTGCCAGCAGCTCAACCATTACAAATTCACCCCTCCACTTT.

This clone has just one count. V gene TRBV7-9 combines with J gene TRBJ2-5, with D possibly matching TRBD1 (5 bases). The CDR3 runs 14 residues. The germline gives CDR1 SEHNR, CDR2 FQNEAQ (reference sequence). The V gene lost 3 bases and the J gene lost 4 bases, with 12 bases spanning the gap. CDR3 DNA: TGTGCCAGCAGCTTGGTCAGGGCGGCAGAGACCCAGTACTTC. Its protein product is CASSLVRAAETQYF.

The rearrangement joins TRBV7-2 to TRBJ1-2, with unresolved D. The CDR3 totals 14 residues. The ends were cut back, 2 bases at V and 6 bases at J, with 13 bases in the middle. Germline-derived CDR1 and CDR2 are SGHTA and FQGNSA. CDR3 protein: CASSLSSPSDGYTF. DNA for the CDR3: TGTGCCAGCAGCTTAAGCTCTCCCAGCGATGGCTACACCTTC.